A single sample gave rise to the 24 T cell receptor beta chains below, sequenced in a study of OX40 agonist ivuxolimab in advanced cancers. Method: immunoSEQ multiplex PCR; TCRdb's copy keeps in-frame clones and lacks some. The sample contains roughly 110,000 clones, over 75% of which appear only once. The material was CD4+ or CD8+ T cells sorted from blood, obtained in a trial of the OX40 agonist ivuxolimab. The receptor source for this set is an adult with an advanced solid tumor such as melanoma, head and neck, liver or kidney cancer.

J is TRBJ1-1 and V is TRBV28, with D maybe TRBD1 (5 bases). This CDR3 has 13 amino acids. V was clipped by 6 bases and J by 4 bases, with 12 bases between them. Germline assignment: CDR1 MDHEN and CDR2 SYDVKM. CDR3 nucleotides: TGTGCCAGCAGCCGTTGGGGGGGCACTGAAGCTTTCTTT. Protein sequence: CASSRWGGTEAFF.

This chain connects TRBV10-3 to TRBJ2-5; the match to TRBD1 covers 7 bases. The V gene end was trimmed by 0 bases and the J gene end by 5 bases; junction bases not matched to a gene: 3. Germline lookup yields CDR1 ENHRY and CDR2 SYGVKD. The CDR3 runs to 14 residues. The CDR3 reads CAISESTGMETQYF. CDR3 DNA: TGTGCCATCAGTGAGTCGACAGGGATGGAGACCCAGTACTTC.

This rearrangement joins TRBV4-1 to TRBJ1-4; D is possibly TRBD1 (6 bases). CDR1 is MGHRA and CDR2 is YSYEKL in the germline V gene. The ends were cut back, 4 bases at V and 1 base at J, with 10 bases in the middle. The CDR3 has 15 residues. In nucleotides, the CDR3 is TGCGCCAGCAGCCCGACAGGTGGAACTAATGAAAAACTGTTTTTT. Its translation is CASSPTGGTNEKLFF.

The CDR3 region has the DNA TGCAGCGTTGAAGCCATTTCGGAGACAGGGCCAATGAACACTGAAGCTTTCTTT. This codes for CSVEAISETGPMNTEAFF. J is TRBJ1-1 and V is TRBV29-1; the match to TRBD1 covers 7 bases. V was pared by 1 base and J by 0 bases, with 14 bases of the junction left unmatched. Germline V gene sequence: CDR1 SQVTM, CDR2 ANQGSEA. The CDR3 length is 18 residues.

The J gene is TRBJ1-1, the V gene TRBV6-1; TRBD1 matches at 9 bases. Germline values: CDR1 MNHNS, CDR2 SASEGT. The CDR3 covers 16 residues. After removal of 4 bases from V and 1 base from J, the junction contained 7 bases not matched to a gene. In DNA form, the CDR3 reads TGTGCCAGCAGTGCCGGGACAGGGATATCGAACACTGAAGCTTTCTTT. Amino acid sequence: CASSAGTGISNTEAFF.

The chain recombines TRBV7-9 with TRBJ1-6, with 10 bases aligning to TRBD1. CDR1 and CDR2 (germline): SEHNR, FQNEAQ (reference sequence). CDR3 length: 15 residues. Trimming took 10 bases from V and 8 from J; bases not matched to a gene: 11. CDR3 protein: CATLSAGTGDSPLHF. As DNA, the CDR3 is TGTGCCACCCTGAGCGCCGGGACAGGGGATTCACCCCTCCACTTT.

The chain links TRBV7-9 to TRBJ1-6; D ambiguous. The CDR3 totals 15 residues. Between the trimmed V and J ends, which lost 5 bases and 5 bases, there was a span of 13 bases. CDR1 is SEHNR and CDR2 is FQNEAQ in the germline V gene (reference sequence). This CDR3 reads CASSPSVANNSPLHF. The CDR3 coding sequence is TGTGCCAGCAGCCCCTCCGTGGCTAATAATTCACCCCTCCACTTT.

The chain recombines TRBV5-4 with TRBJ2-1; 9 bases map to TRBD2. This CDR3 spans 15 amino acids. Germline CDR1 is SGHNT and CDR2 is YYREEE (reference sequence). The junction had 1 base not matched to a gene; V was cut back by 0 bases and J by 3 bases. CDR3 nucleotides: TGTGCCAGCAGCTTGGAGACTAGCGGCTACAATGAGCAGTTCTTC. Its protein is CASSLETSGYNEQFF.

This rearrangement joins TRBV4-2 to TRBJ2-1, with D possibly TRBD2 on 5 matching bases. Germline CDR1 is LGHNA and CDR2 is YNFKEQ. The CDR3 has 13 residues. Trimming removed 2 bases from V and 7 bases from J, with 9 bases in between. The CDR3 bases are TGTGCCAGCAGCCAAAGAAGCGGAAATGAGCAGTTCTTC. It encodes CASSQRSGNEQFF.

This chain uses TRBV28 with TRBJ1-5; tentative D call: TRBD1 (5 bases). The CDR3 is made up of 15 amino acids. Germline V gene lookup returns CDR1 MDHEN and CDR2 SYDVKM. With 6 bases removed from V and 0 bases from J, the gap between germline ends came to 12 bases. CDR3 protein: CASSLGVFSNQPQHF. The CDR3, as DNA: TGTGCCAGCAGCCTAGGGGTTTTTAGCAATCAGCCCCAGCATTTT.

This rearrangement joins TRBV6-5 to TRBJ1-5, with D tentatively TRBD1 (5 bases). The germline V gene encodes CDR1 MNHEY and CDR2 SVGAGI. The germline V and J ends were trimmed by 2 bases and 10 bases, with 12 bases remaining between them. The CDR3 sequence is 13 residues long. CDR3 residues: CASSYGGTGPQHF. The CDR3 DNA reads as TGTGCCAGCAGTTACGGGGGAACAGGACCCCAGCATTTT.

The chain carries TRBV5-1 and TRBJ2-3; 8 bases line up with TRBD2. The CDR3 extends over 14 amino acids. Germline CDR1 SGHRS, CDR2 YFSETQ. The trim removed 4 bases at V and 1 base at J, leaving 2 bases unmatched. The CDR3 DNA reads TGCGCCAGCAGCCTGACTAGCGGCACAGATACGCAGTATTTT. Its protein product is CASSLTSGTDTQYF.

J is TRBJ2-6 and V is TRBV2, with D unclear. The CDR3 contains 14 residues. V gave up 6 bases and J gave up 4 bases, with 10 bases separating them. The germline V gene has CDR1 SNHLY and CDR2 FYNNEI. The CDR3 region is CASRQALGANVLTF. The CDR3 bases are TGTGCCAGCAGGCAGGCTCTGGGGGCCAACGTCCTGACTTTC.

This chain uses TRBV5-4 with TRBJ2-1; TRBD2 matches 14 bases. Looked up from germline, CDR1 is SGHNT and CDR2 is YYREEE (reference sequence). V was pared by 4 bases and J by 7 bases, with 7 bases of the junction left unmatched. The CDR3 length is 16 residues. DNA of the CDR3: TGTGCCAGCAGCGCCCGACTAGCGGGGGGGCGGAATGAGCAGTTCTTC. Amino acid sequence: CASSARLAGGRNEQFF.

The rearrangement joins TRBV27 to TRBJ2-5; 9 bases agree with TRBD2. Germline trimming cut 5 bases from V and 5 bases from J; bases unmatched to any gene: 12. The CDR3 runs 16 residues. In germline, CDR1 is MNHEY, CDR2 SMNVEV (reference sequence). Here the CDR3 DNA reads TGTGCCAGCAGTCCCGCCAGGGCGGGGGGGTACGAGACCCAGTACTTC. Translating it yields CASSPARAGGYETQYF.

The chain uses TRBV30 and TRBJ2-5; D ambiguous. The CDR3 covers 13 residues. The V gene's germline CDR1 is GTSNPN and CDR2 SVGIG (reference sequence). V was cut by 0 bases and J by 4 bases, with 9 bases left in between. The CDR3 nucleotides are TGTGCCTGGAGTGTACTTACGGGAGAGACCCAGTACTTC. Encoded protein: CAWSVLTGETQYF.

The chain employs TRBV5-6 and TRBJ2-7, with D perhaps TRBD1 (6 bases). The CDR3 spans 16 residues. CDR1 is SGHDT, CDR2 YYEEEE, per germline. V was clipped by 4 bases and J by 4 bases, with 21 bases between them. In DNA, the CDR3 is TGTGCCAGCAGCCGATTATCCGACGGGACAAATTACGAGCAGTACTTC. It is translated as CASSRLSDGTNYEQYF. The variable domain in full, with the rest retrieved from reference TRBV5-6 and TRBJ2-7, is DAGVTQSPTHLIKTRGQQVTLRCSPKSGHDTVSWYQQALGQGPQFIFQYYEEEERQRGNFPDRFSGHQFPNYSSELNVNALLLGDSALYLCASSRLSDGTNYEQYFGPGTRLTVT.

The rearrangement uses TRBV27 and TRBJ1-4; D not resolved. Looked up from germline, CDR1 is MNHEY and CDR2 is SMNVEV (reference sequence). The CDR3 has 17 amino acids. The ends were cut back, 6 bases at V and 1 base at J, with 18 bases in the middle. The chain's CDR3 is CASRSARVGLTNEKLFF. The CDR3 nucleotides are TGTGCCAGCAGGTCAGCTAGGGTAGGGTTAACTAATGAAAAACTGTTTTTT.

CDR3 sequence: CASSTDSLNSPLHF. The CDR3 DNA reads as TGTGCCAGCAGCACGGACAGTTTGAATTCACCCCTCCACTTT. The chain uses TRBV28 and TRBJ1-6, with a possible D match to TRBD1 (6 bases). CDR1 is MDHEN, CDR2 SYDVKM, per germline. This CDR3 spans 14 amino acids. The V gene lost 6 bases and the J gene lost 7 bases, with 13 bases spanning the gap.

This clone was counted once. The chain uses TRBV11-2 and TRBJ2-2; D is undetermined. This CDR3 has 16 amino acids. V gave up 1 base and J gave up 0 bases, with 9 bases separating them. Looked up from germline, CDR1 is SGHAT and CDR2 is FQNNGV. Here the CDR3 reads CASSLVVGSNTGELFF. The DNA of the CDR3 is TGTGCCAGCAGCTTAGTGGTCGGATCGAACACCGGGGAGCTGTTTTTT.

The sample holds one count of this clone. The chain links TRBV6-5 to TRBJ1-2; TRBD1 agrees at 7 bases. In germline, CDR1 is MNHEY, CDR2 SVGAGI. V dropped 5 bases and J dropped 8; count of bases not matched to a gene: 11. The CDR3 runs to 14 residues. The CDR3: CASSRGQERKGYTF. The CDR3 nucleotides read TGTGCCAGCAGTAGGGGGCAGGAGAGGAAAGGCTACACCTTC.

This chain joins TRBV30 and TRBJ1-2, with 9 nucleotides matching TRBD1. Per germline, CDR1 GTSNPN and CDR2 SVGIG (reference sequence). The CDR3 covers 13 residues. V lost 6 bases to trimming and J lost 2 bases; unmatched junction nucleotides: 4. The CDR3 DNA follows: TGTGCCTGTATCGGACAGGGGAACTATGGCTACACCTTC. Protein sequence: CACIGQGNYGYTF.

The chain couples TRBV7-3 to TRBJ1-3; D unresolved. CDR1 is SGHTA and CDR2 is FQGTGA in the germline V gene. CDR3 size: 16 residues. Between the trimmed V and J ends, which lost 4 bases and 0 bases, there was a span of 13 bases. The DNA for the CDR3 is TGTGCCAGCAGCTACCTCCTAATTTACTCTGGAAACACCATATATTTT. Its translation: CASSYLLIYSGNTIYF.

This rearrangement joins TRBV7-8 to TRBJ2-3, with 8 bases that match TRBD2. Germline CDR1 SGHVS, CDR2 FQNEAQ. The CDR3 contains 15 residues. J gave up 1 base and V 6 bases, and 6 bases lay outside the gene matches. The CDR3 region is CASSQRGGGTDTQYF. The CDR3 DNA reads as TGTGCCAGCAGTCAACGGGGGGGAGGCACAGATACGCAGTATTTT.